These 9 T cell receptor beta chains were sequenced from one sample in a study of T cell repertoires in cytomegalovirus infection. TCRdb reprocessed the reads via MiXCR and lists one record per CDR3 protein. The profile covers 100,000 to 150,000 distinct CDR3 sequences, with roughly a third appearing a single time and about 53% taken by the ten largest. The antigens for these receptors are not known. The specimen was CD8+ T cells from cultured PBMCs, collected from culture after CMV antigen stimulation. The source of these receptors is a human donor in good health (CMV status not recorded). Some clones in this sample may be carry-over from other donors' samples.

V is TRBV27 and J is TRBJ2-1; D gene unclear. V lost 2 bases and J 0 bases, leaving 11 bases between the germline ends. Germline CDR1 and CDR2: MNHEY and SMNVEV (reference sequence). The CDR3 spans 16 residues. The CDR3 DNA reads TGTGCCAGCAGTTTACGCCCCGTGTTCTCCTACAATGAGCAGTTCTTC. It yields the protein CASSLRPVFSYNEQFF.

This clonotype was found many times. This chain uses TRBV6-1 with TRBJ2-7; D might be TRBD1 (6 bases). This CDR3 comprises 15 residues. Germline CDR1 and CDR2: MNHNS and SASEGT. V was clipped by 6 bases and J by 0 bases, with 15 bases between them. The CDR3 here is CASRVSQGSSYEQYF. CDR3 DNA: TGTGCCAGCAGGGTATCGCAGGGGAGCTCCTACGAGCAGTACTTC.

The rearrangement joins TRBV4-1 to TRBJ2-7, with 9 bases lining up with TRBD2. This CDR3 region has 16 residues. J lost 1 base, V lost 0 bases, and 4 bases had no gene match. From germline, CDR1 is MGHRA and CDR2 YSYEKL. The CDR3 DNA reads as TGCGCCAGCAGCCAAGACGAAGCGGGGGGATCCTACGAGCAGTACTTC. Translating it yields CASSQDEAGGSYEQYF.

The rearrangement uses TRBV7-3 and TRBJ1-2, with a possible D match to TRBD1 (5 bases). Trimming stripped 2 bases from V and 4 bases from J, with 14 bases between. The CDR3 is 15 residues long. Germline V gene sequence: CDR1 SGHTA, CDR2 FQGTGA. The CDR3 sequence: CASSLSGRGSYGYTF. As DNA, the CDR3 is TGTGCCAGCAGCTTATCGGGTCGGGGGAGCTATGGCTACACCTTC.

The chain is built from TRBV12-5 and TRBJ2-3; D not resolved. Trimming took off 1 base at V and 2 bases at J, with 10 bases between the two ends. Germline CDR1 reads LGHNT; CDR2 reads FRNRAP. The CDR3 runs 15 residues. CDR3 sequence reads: CASGLDFGNTDTQYF. The CDR3 DNA sequence: TGTGCTAGTGGTTTGGATTTTGGTAACACAGATACGCAGTATTTT. Looking up the rest from reference TRBV12-5 and TRBJ2-3 gives the full variable domain: DARVTQTPRHKVTEMGQEVTMRCQPILGHNTVFWYRQTMMQGLELLAYFRNRAPLDDSGMPKDRFSAEMPDATLATLKIQPSEPRDSAVYFCASGLDFGNTDTQYFGPGTRLTVL.

The genes are TRBV2 and TRBJ2-2, with 8 bases fitting TRBD1. The V gene's germline CDR1 is SNHLY and CDR2 FYNNEI. The CDR3 is made up of 15 amino acids. J lost 3 bases, V lost 6 bases, and 6 bases had no gene match. The CDR3 protein is CASRDREVDTGELFF. The CDR3 DNA follows: TGTGCCAGCAGGGACAGGGAGGTGGACACCGGGGAGCTGTTTTTT.

The chain combines TRBV15 with TRBJ2-5; the D is unclear. The V end lost 2 bases, the J end lost 2 bases, and 12 bases lay between the germline ends. The CDR3 is made up of 15 amino acids. Germline V gives CDR1 LNHNV, CDR2 YYDKDF (reference sequence). CDR3 bases: TGTGCCACCAGCAGATCCCGGGTCGTACAAGAGACCCAGTACTTC. Amino acids: CATSRSRVVQETQYF.

This clonotype was picked up a small number of times. The gene calls are TRBV11-1 and TRBJ2-1, with 8 nucleotides matching TRBD1. Trimming took 6 bases from V and 5 from J; bases not matched to a gene: 12. Germline CDR1 SGHAT, CDR2 FQDESV (reference sequence). The CDR3 totals 16 residues. The CDR3: CASSTPSGGRNNEQFF. The CDR3 coding sequence is TGTGCCAGCAGTACACCCTCAGGGGGCCGGAACAATGAGCAGTTCTTC. The full variable domain, completed using reference TRBV11-1 and TRBJ2-1, is EAEVAQSPRYKITEKSQAVAFWCDPISGHATLYWYRQILGQGPELLVQFQDESVVDDSQLPKDRFSAERLKGVDSTLKIQPAELGDSAMYLCASSTPSGGRNNEQFFGPGTRLTVL.

In this sample, this clonotype turned up many times. The J gene is TRBJ2-7, the V gene TRBV7-2, with D perhaps matching TRBD1 (6 bases). Trimming cost V 6 bases and J 0 bases, with 15 bases left between them. This CDR3 is 15 amino acids long. Germline V gene lookup returns CDR1 SGHTA and CDR2 FQGNSA. CDR3 in amino acids: CASREQGVGSYEQYF. CDR3 bases: TGTGCCAGCAGAGAACAGGGTGTGGGCTCCTACGAGCAGTACTTC.